Ten or more counts support the clone carrying this TCR beta chain. This specimen comes from a study of regulatory T cells in long-lasting Graves disease. Indicated time point: newly diagnosed GD, antithyroid drugs for less than 3 months. The TCR library used RNA extracted from PBMCs. CDR3 size: 12 residues. CDR1 is SNHLY, CDR2 FYNNEI, per germline. The germline V and J ends were trimmed by 2 bases and 8 bases, with 9 bases remaining between them. Relying on iRepertoire HTBI primers and Arm-PCR of CDR3 regions, the team built TCR beta libraries. A single record per CDR3 protein comes from TCRdb applying MiXCR to the multiplex PCR reads. The sample carries about 460,000 distinct CDR3 sequences, 11% to 15% recorded once. The same data also contributed to another study, on T cells in Graves' hyperthyroidism and ophthalmopathy. That work adds: Researchers defined stable Graves' hyperthyroidism as no ophthalmopathy progression within 18 months.

This TCR was sampled from a woman in her 50s with Graves disease. Material: peripheral blood mononuclear cells (PBMCs), obtained at new diagnosis, from a patient treated with antithyroid drugs. This sequence joins TRBV2 and TRBJ1-1, with D unclear. The CDR3: CASSEYLLEAFF. The CDR3 coding sequence is TGTGCCAGCAGTGAATATCTGCTAGAAGCTTTCTTT.